These T cell receptor beta chains were read from a single sample in a study of naive and memory T cell subsets. TCRdb re-analysed the UMI-ligation and nested PCR reads in MiXCR, keeping a single row per CDR3 protein. In the table there are tens of thousands of distinct CDR3 sequences, around 9% of which are singletons. The source material was naive CD8+ T cells from blood. These receptors came from a human donor in good health. Both conserved end residues are part of each CDR3. D genes are given only for firm matches. Where a row states a size, it is once, few, many or the class of an expanded clone; other rows omit it.

TRBD1,few,TRBJ2-7,TRBV6-2/TRBV6-3,CASSYSRTGVSYEQYF,TGTGCCAGCAGTTACTCCCGGACAGGGGTCTCCTACGAGCAGTACTTC
TRBD1,-,TRBJ1-6,TRBV4-3,CASSHPPGQSSYNSPLHF,TGCGCCAGCAGCCATCCCCCGGGACAGAGCTCCTATAATTCACCCCTCCACTTT
TRBD1,-,TRBJ1-1,TRBV27,CASSLGTGVQTEAFF,TGTGCCAGCAGTCTCGGGACAGGGGTTCAGACTGAAGCTTTCTTT
TRBD1,many,TRBJ2-1,TRBV20-1,CSATLQGSGNEQFF,TGCAGTGCTACCTTACAGGGGTCAGGCAATGAGCAGTTCTTC
TRBD1,many,TRBJ2-7,TRBV29-1,CSVEVQGASYEQYF,TGCAGCGTTGAAGTACAGGGGGCTTCCTACGAGCAGTACTTC
-,few,TRBJ2-5,TRBV9,CASSVVKGTRETQYF,TGTGCCAGCAGCGTAGTTAAGGGGACGCGGGAGACCCAGTACTTC
-,few,TRBJ1-2,TRBV21-1,CASSKEVYGYTF,TGTGCCAGCAGCAAAGAGGTCTATGGCTACACCTTC
-,few,TRBJ1-4,TRBV11-2,CASSPTAPVREKLFF,TGTGCCAGCAGCCCTACAGCCCCAGTACGTGAAAAACTGTTTTTT
TRBD2,many,TRBJ2-5,TRBV29-1,CSVELREDRETQYF,TGCAGCGTTGAATTGCGGGAGGACAGAGAGACCCAGTACTTC
TRBD2,many,TRBJ2-5,TRBV4-1,CASSPGDRTSGSLETQYF,TGCGCCAGCAGCCCAGGGGATAGGACTAGCGGGAGTTTGGAGACCCAGTACTTC
-,few,TRBJ2-5,TRBV28,CASTLGGETQYF,TGTGCCAGCACTTTAGGAGGAGAGACCCAGTACTTC
TRBD1,few,TRBJ2-1,TRBV14,CASSQGTGAPNEQFF,TGTGCCAGCAGCCAAGGGACAGGGGCCCCCAATGAGCAGTTCTTC
-,many,TRBJ2-6,TRBV6-6,CASSYPLIERRIHSGANVLTF,TGTGCCAGCAGTTACCCCCTAATCGAGCGCCGAATTCACTCTGGGGCCAACGTCCTGACTTTC
-,many,TRBJ2-5,TRBV10-2,CASSEVETQYF,TGCGCCAGCAGTGAGGTGGAGACCCAGTACTTC
TRBD1,many,TRBJ1-5,TRBV27,CASSWTGDQPQHF,TGTGCCAGCAGTTGGACAGGGGATCAGCCCCAGCATTTT
TRBD2,many,TRBJ2-2,TRBV11-2,CASSQAGVTGELFF,TGTGCCAGCAGTCAAGCGGGAGTCACCGGGGAGCTGTTTTTT
-,many,TRBJ1-5,TRBV27,CASSSDGYSNQPQHF,TGTGCCAGCAGCTCCGACGGATATAGCAATCAGCCCCAGCATTTT
-,few,TRBJ2-7,TRBV20-1,CSARGGQLSYEQYF,TGCAGTGCTAGGGGGGGACAGCTCTCCTACGAGCAGTACTTC
-,-,TRBJ2-2,TRBV29-1,CSAQRANTGELFF,TGCAGCGCGCAGAGGGCGAACACCGGGGAGCTGTTTTTT
-,few,TRBJ2-1,TRBV29-1,CSSEGDNEQFF,TGCAGCTCCGAGGGGGACAATGAGCAGTTCTTC
TRBD1,few,TRBJ1-1,TRBV2,CASREDRDEVAFF,TGTGCCAGCAGGGAGGACAGGGATGAAGTGGCTTTCTTT
TRBD1,many,TRBJ1-6,TRBV4-1,CASSQVQGEGSPLHF,TGCGCCAGCAGCCAAGTCCAGGGGGAAGGATCACCCCTCCACTTT
TRBD2,-,TRBJ2-3,TRBV4-2,CASSQEAGRIDTQYF,TGTGCCAGCAGCCAAGAAGCGGGAAGGATAGATACGCAGTATTTT
-,-,TRBJ1-2,TRBV6-5,CASGQPFRGANYGYTF,TGTGCCAGCGGGCAGCCTTTTAGGGGAGCTAACTATGGCTACACCTTC
-,many,TRBJ1-1,TRBV5-6,CASSLGSVIYTEAFF,TGTGCCAGCAGCTTGGGCAGCGTAATTTACACTGAAGCTTTCTTT
-,few,TRBJ1-5,TRBV6-2/TRBV6-3,CASSYGGNQPQHF,TGTGCCAGCAGTTATGGGGGCAATCAGCCCCAGCATTTT
TRBD1,few,TRBJ2-7,TRBV12-3/TRBV12-4,CASSLETGENEQYF,TGTGCCAGCAGCCTGGAGACAGGGGAGAACGAGCAGTACTTC
TRBD1,-,TRBJ2-3,TRBV5-5,CASSLWDRGADTQYF,TGTGCCAGCAGCTTATGGGACAGGGGGGCAGATACGCAGTATTTT
-,many,TRBJ1-2,TRBV14,CASSQTAAELPANYGYTF,TGTGCCAGCAGCCAAACAGCGGCTGAGCTCCCTGCTAACTATGGCTACACCTTC
-,few,TRBJ2-4,TRBV7-9,CASSLARDRAKNIQYF,TGTGCCAGCAGCTTAGCCCGGGACCGAGCCAAAAACATTCAGTACTTC
TRBD2,many,TRBJ2-1,TRBV20-1,CSATLAGEVGEQFF,TGCAGTGCTACCTTGGCGGGAGAGGTGGGTGAGCAGTTCTTC
-,-,TRBJ2-7,TRBV15,CATSPDRVYEQYF,TGTGCCACCAGCCCTGACAGAGTATACGAGCAGTACTTC
TRBD1,many,TRBJ2-7,TRBV25-1,CASSEWVGQGAYEQYF,TGTGCCAGCAGTGAATGGGTGGGACAGGGGGCCTACGAGCAGTACTTC
TRBD2,few,TRBJ2-1,TRBV6-6,CASSPGGTLYNEQFF,TGTGCCAGCAGTCCGGGGGGGACTTTGTACAATGAGCAGTTCTTC
-,many,TRBJ2-1,TRBV28,CASSFYWTISSYNEQFF,TGTGCCAGCAGTTTTTACTGGACTATCAGCTCCTACAATGAGCAGTTCTTC
TRBD1,few,TRBJ2-7,TRBV27,CASRNRKGTDYEQYF,TGTGCCAGCAGAAATAGAAAAGGGACAGACTACGAGCAGTACTTC
-,-,TRBJ2-7,TRBV29-1,CSVEGSGNSYEQYF,TGCAGCGTTGAAGGTTCAGGGAACTCCTACGAGCAGTACTTC
TRBD2,-,TRBJ2-7,TRBV19,CASSPRGGAYEQYF,TGTGCCAGTAGTCCCCGGGGAGGGGCGTACGAGCAGTACTTC
-,few,TRBJ1-1,TRBV3-1,CASSQGGTKPEAFF,TGTGCCAGCAGCCAAGGAGGGACGAAGCCTGAAGCTTTCTTT
TRBD1,many,TRBJ1-4,TRBV7-9,CASTGTGTDEKLFF,TGTGCCAGCACCGGGACCGGGACAGATGAAAAACTGTTTTTT
-,few,TRBJ2-7,TRBV27,CASLGGAVDEQYF,TGTGCCAGCTTAGGAGGGGCGGTGGACGAGCAGTACTTC
TRBD1,few,TRBJ2-7,TRBV29-1,CSVEAPTDRVGEQYF,TGCAGCGTTGAAGCCCCTACCGACAGGGTAGGCGAGCAGTACTTC
TRBD1,many,TRBJ2-7,TRBV6-6,CASSLTTGYEQYF,TGTGCCAGCAGTCTCACGACAGGGTACGAGCAGTACTTC
-,few,TRBJ2-2,TRBV5-4,CASSPGTGELFF,TGTGCCAGCAGCCCAGGGACCGGGGAGCTGTTTTTT
-,many,TRBJ2-7,TRBV12-3/TRBV12-4,CASSFTGINEQYF,TGTGCCAGCAGTTTCACAGGGATCAACGAGCAGTACTTC
-,-,TRBJ1-6,TRBV2,CASMRDGYNSPLHF,TGTGCCAGCATGAGGGACGGGTATAATTCACCCCTCCACTTT
-,many,TRBJ1-2,TRBV27,CASSWAQGEVDYGYTF,TGTGCCAGCAGTTGGGCACAGGGAGAGGTGGACTATGGCTACACCTTC
-,once,TRBJ2-6,TRBV7-9,CASSLDSYSGANVLTF,TGTGCCAGCAGCCTAGACAGCTACTCTGGGGCCAACGTCCTGACTTTC
-,few,TRBJ1-1,TRBV7-9,CASSPTLGTEAFF,TGTGCCAGCAGCCCGACCCTGGGTACTGAAGCTTTCTTT